These 30 T cell receptor beta chains originate from one sample sequenced in a study of blood T cells in healthy people across ages. Next came a second PCR, run for roughly 6 to 11 cycles, which used a sample-barcoded 5' primer along with a J-beta primer mix. TCRdb passed the 5' RACE reads through MiXCR, listing each CDR3 protein once. The repertoire holds 1,300,000 or so distinct CDR3 sequences, 59% seen once, with over 6.5% in the top ten. Input material: blood. These TCRs come from a man aged 18-30 years in good health.

This clonotype was seen once. The chain is built from TRBV4-1 and TRBJ2-1; possibly TRBD1 for D (5 bases). This CDR3 has 13 residues. Germline lookup yields CDR1 MGHRA and CDR2 YSYEKL. Trimming removed 8 bases from V and 9 bases from J, with 17 bases in between. DNA for the CDR3: TGCGCCAGCGCTAAAGACAGCCGAAGTGAGCAGTTCTTC. Amino acids: CASAKDSRSEQFF.

This sequence joins TRBV9 and TRBJ2-1, with 7 bases matching TRBD2. The end of the DNA is better explained by TRBJ2-7, so the J call may be wrong. This CDR3 is 15 amino acids long. The V gene's germline CDR1 is SGDLS and CDR2 YYNGEE. CDR3: CASSQADGGSYEQYF. The DNA for the CDR3 is TGTGCCAGCAGCCAGGCTGACGGGGGGTCCTACGAGCAGTACTTC.

The chain recombines TRBV6-6 with TRBJ1-4; a weak D match, TRBD1 (6 bases). The CDR3 is 16 residues long. V shed 6 bases and J shed 0 bases, with 14 bases lying between them. CDR1 and CDR2 from the germline V gene are MNHNY and SVGAGI (reference sequence). CDR3 region: CASSSRTEATNEKLFF. The CDR3 nucleotides are TGTGCCAGCAGCTCCAGGACAGAAGCAACTAATGAAAAACTGTTTTTT.

In its sample, this clonotype was seen once. Its ends do not fully match the called genes, so a read error is possible. DNA for the CDR3: TGTGCCAGCAGTTTGGTGGGAGGTACCCAGCCCACAGATGCGCAGTATTTT. Translating gives CASSLVGGTQPTDAQYF. This rearrangement joins TRBV27 to TRBJ2-3; perhaps TRBD2 as D (6 bases). The CDR3 runs 17 residues. The germline CDR1 and CDR2 sequences are MNHEY and SMNVEV (reference sequence).

The chain recombines TRBV15 with TRBJ1-2, with 10 bases fitting TRBD1. The CDR3 consists of 15 residues. Looked up from germline, CDR1 is LNHNV and CDR2 is YYDKDF (reference sequence). Losses at the gene ends were 0 bases for V and 6 bases for J; bases not matched to a gene: 4. CDR3 in amino acids: CATSRDHGQGDGYTF. In DNA, the CDR3 is TGTGCCACCAGCAGAGATCATGGACAGGGGGATGGCTACACCTTC.

The chain couples TRBV5-1 to TRBJ1-3; TRBD1 might be the D (6 bases). The germline gives CDR1 SGHRS, CDR2 YFSETQ. V was cut by 4 bases and J by 0 bases, with 11 bases left in between. The CDR3 has 15 residues. CDR3 sequence: CASSEGGFSGNTIYF. CDR3 DNA: TGCGCCAGCAGCGAGGGGGGCTTCTCTGGAAACACCATATATTTT.

The genes are TRBV20-1 and TRBJ2-7, with D perhaps TRBD2 (5 bases). Germline V gene data show CDR1 as DFQATT and CDR2 as SNEGSKA (reference sequence). The CDR3 has 18 amino acids. Trimming took 6 bases from V and 2 from J, leaving 29 bases between them. For the CDR3, the DNA is TGCAGTGCCCCCGGCGGAGTTGATACGCAGGACTCAACCTACGAGCAGTACTTC. Residues: CSAPGGVDTQDSTYEQYF.

The J gene is TRBJ2-1, the V gene TRBV9, with TRBD2 as a possible D gene (6 bases). The germline CDR1 and CDR2 sequences are SGDLS and YYNGEE. This CDR3 is built from 14 residues. Between the trimmed V and J ends, which lost 0 bases and 6 bases, there was a span of 10 bases. The DNA for the CDR3 is TGTGCCAGCAGCGTAGGGGGGGTACGCAATGAGCAGTTCTTC. This codes for CASSVGGVRNEQFF.

This clonotype has a handful of counts. The chain uses TRBV4-3 and TRBJ2-1; no firm D call. CDR3 length equals 13 residues. The V end was cut by 1 base, the J end by 5 bases, with 6 bases between. Germline assignment: CDR1 LGHNA and CDR2 YSLEER. The DNA for the CDR3 is TGCGCCAGCAGCCAAGGCGCGCACAATGAGCAGTTCTTC. It specifies CASSQGAHNEQFF.

This clonotype was found a few times. J is TRBJ2-5 and V is TRBV6-5; 10 bases line up with TRBD1. The V gene's germline CDR1 is MNHEY and CDR2 SVGAGI. The CDR3 extends over 14 amino acids. Germline trimming cut 4 bases from V and 7 bases from J; bases unmatched to any gene: 6. As DNA, the CDR3 is TGTGCCAGCAGTTCGACAGGGGGCGCGGGGACCCAGTACTTC. Residues: CASSSTGGAGTQYF.

In this sample, this clonotype turned up a few times. The V call is TRBV4-3, the J call TRBJ2-7; D perhaps matches TRBD1 (5 bases). There are 15 residues in the CDR3. Trimming cost V 1 base and J 2 bases, with 12 bases left between them. Germline CDR1 and CDR2: LGHNA and YSLEER. The CDR3 DNA is TGCGCCAGCAGCCAAGTTAGGTCAGGGACCTACGAGCAGTACTTC. Its protein is CASSQVRSGTYEQYF.

This rearrangement joins TRBV7-6 to TRBJ1-6, with D tentatively TRBD1 (6 bases). Trimming stripped 1 base from V and 5 bases from J, with 12 bases between. The CDR3 has 16 residues. Germline V gene sequence: CDR1 SGHVS, CDR2 FNYEAQ. The CDR3: CASSLGLGGNNSPLHF. CDR3 coding DNA: TGTGCCAGCAGCTTAGGTCTAGGGGGGAATAATTCACCCCTCCACTTT.

This clonotype was picked up a small number of times. The chain uses TRBV4-2 and TRBJ1-2, with 8 bases matching TRBD1. This CDR3 is 14 amino acids long. V dropped 4 bases and J dropped 5; count of bases not matched to a gene: 6. Germline lookup yields CDR1 LGHNA and CDR2 YNFKEQ. The CDR3, as DNA: TGTGCCAGCAGCCCAGAGACAGGGGTTTATGGCTACACCTTC. This translates into CASSPETGVYGYTF.

V and J are TRBV6-5 and TRBJ2-1, with 12 bases fitting TRBD2. Trimming took 6 bases from V and 8 from J; bases not matched to a gene: 8. Germline loops: CDR1 MNHEY, CDR2 SVGAGI. This CDR3 contains 15 residues. CDR3 nucleotide sequence: TGTGCCAGCAGCGATCCTAGCGGGGGGGCCCATGAGCAGTTCTTC. Translated: CASSDPSGGAHEQFF.

This clonotype was observed a single time. The chain links TRBV5-6 to TRBJ1-2, with 7 nucleotides matching TRBD1. This CDR3 has 14 amino acids. The V and J ends lost 5 bases and 4 bases, in that order; junction bases with no gene match: 8. Germline V gene lookup returns CDR1 SGHDT and CDR2 YYEEEE. CDR3 amino acids: CASRTTGRGYGYTF. The CDR3 DNA sequence: TGTGCCAGCAGAACGACAGGGCGGGGCTATGGCTACACCTTC.

The chain recombines TRBV30 with TRBJ2-1, with 15 bases aligning to TRBD2. In germline, CDR1 is GTSNPN, CDR2 SVGIG (reference sequence). V lost 8 bases to trimming and J lost 8 bases; unmatched junction nucleotides: 7. The CDR3 has 14 amino acids. The CDR3 DNA reads TGTGCCACGGGACTAGCGGGAGGAAGGGATGAGCAGTTCTTC. Protein product: CATGLAGGRDEQFF.

This clonotype was detected a few times. V usage is TRBV4-1 and J usage is TRBJ2-1; 11 nucleotides line up with TRBD2. The germline V gene has CDR1 MGHRA and CDR2 YSYEKL. V gave up 3 bases and J gave up 4 bases; unmatched junction bases: 14. The CDR3 contains 19 residues. CDR3: CASSHLAGGQSWPYNEQFF. The CDR3 DNA sequence: TGCGCCAGCAGCCACCTAGCGGGGGGTCAAAGTTGGCCGTACAATGAGCAGTTCTTC.

This clonotype has more than one count but fewer than ten. The chain has TRBV7-2 and TRBJ2-1; D is undetermined. Looked up from germline, CDR1 is SGHTA and CDR2 is FQGNSA. The CDR3 is 15 residues long. Trimming took off 3 bases at V and 5 bases at J, with 14 bases between the two ends. The chain's CDR3 is CASSLVRLADNEQFF. The CDR3 nucleotides are TGTGCCAGCAGCTTGGTTCGGCTTGCCGACAATGAGCAGTTCTTC. Combining the CDR3 with reference TRBV7-2 and TRBJ2-1 gives the whole variable domain GAGVSQSPSNKVTEKGKDVELRCDPISGHTALYWYRQSLGQGLEFLIYFQGNSAPDKSGLPSDRFSAERTGGSVSTLTIQRTQQEDSAVYLCASSLVRLADNEQFFGPGTRLTVL.

As for this clonotype: This may stem from a read error, because a much larger clone lies one nucleotide away. This rearrangement joins TRBV6-4 to TRBJ2-3, with 10 bases identical to TRBD2. The germline V gene encodes CDR1 MRHNA and CDR2 SNTAGT. The CDR3 is 15 amino acids. CDR3 amino acids: CTSSDSGGATDTQYF. The DNA for the CDR3 is TGTACCAGCAGTGACAGCGGGGGGGCCACAGATACGCAGTATTTT.

V and J are TRBV24-1 and TRBJ2-1; TRBD2 aligns across 11 bases. The CDR3 contains 17 residues. Germline V gene sequence: CDR1 KGHDR, CDR2 SFDVKD. After removal of 2 bases from V and 2 bases from J, the junction contained 4 bases not matched to a gene. The CDR3 loop reads CATSDSSGRTTYNEQFF. For the CDR3, the DNA is TGTGCCACCAGTGATTCTAGCGGGAGGACGACCTACAATGAGCAGTTCTTC.

This clonotype has just a few counts. V is TRBV5-6 and J is TRBJ2-3; TRBD1 matches 8 bases. After removal of 4 bases from V and 3 bases from J, the junction contained 4 bases not matched to a gene. The CDR3 sequence is 14 residues long. The V gene's germline CDR1 is SGHDT and CDR2 YYEEEE. The DNA of the CDR3 is TGTGCCAGCAGCCAGGACAGGGTAACAGATACGCAGTATTTT. Translating gives CASSQDRVTDTQYF.

The V gene is TRBV7-6, the J gene TRBJ2-7; D not certain. Trimming took off 0 bases at V and 0 bases at J, with 9 bases between the two ends. The germline V gene encodes CDR1 SGHVS and CDR2 FNYEAQ. The CDR3 runs 15 residues. The CDR3 sequence: CASSLAETLSYEQYF. CDR3 sequence (DNA): TGTGCCAGCAGCTTAGCGGAGACTCTCTCCTACGAGCAGTACTTC. The full variable domain, with the rest looked up from reference TRBV7-6 and TRBJ2-7, is GAGVSQSPRYKVTKRGQDVALRCDPISGHVSLYWYRQALGQGPEFLTYFNYEAQQDKSGLPNDRFSAERPEGSISTLTIQRTEQRDSAMYRCASSLAETLSYEQYFGPGTRLTVT.

Worth noting for this clonotype: Germline and junction disagree at one end, which may indicate a read error. This chain connects TRBV20-1 to TRBJ2-3; 7 bases align to TRBD2. This CDR3 contains 14 residues. Germline loops: CDR1 DFQATT, CDR2 SNEGSKA (reference sequence). The CDR3 sequence is CSTRPSPGGDTQYF. The CDR3 DNA follows: TGCAGTACTAGACCTAGCCCGGGGGGAGATACGCAGTATTTT.

The chain employs TRBV7-8 and TRBJ2-5; 10 bases agree with TRBD1. Trimming at V came to 5 bases and at J to 1 base, leaving 7 bases not matched to a gene. The germline CDR1 and CDR2 sequences are SGHVS and FQNEAQ. This CDR3 is 16 amino acids long. CDR3 coding DNA: TGTGCCAGCAGCCAAAGGACAGGGGGGATCCAAGAGACCCAGTACTTC. Translation: CASSQRTGGIQETQYF.

V usage is TRBV9 and J usage is TRBJ2-5; tentative D call: TRBD1 (5 bases). Trimming cost V 3 bases and J 11 bases, with 32 bases left between them. There are 18 residues in the CDR3. Germline V gene data show CDR1 as SGDLS and CDR2 as YYNGEE. CDR3 DNA sequence: TGTGCCAGCAGCGCGACTGACCAAACCGTCAGGGTTCACAATGAGCAGTACTTC. It is translated as CASSATDQTVRVHNEQYF.

This chain uses TRBV7-9 with TRBJ1-5; no definite D call. Trimming cost V 1 base and J 7 bases, with 14 bases left between them. Germline CDR1 reads SEHNR; CDR2 reads FQNEAQ (reference sequence). The length of the CDR3 is 15 residues. CDR3 in DNA: TGTGCCAGCAGCTTAGATTGGCAGGCGGAGCAGCCCCAGCATTTT. Protein sequence: CASSLDWQAEQPQHF.

V and J are TRBV6-1 and TRBJ2-1; 7 bases are shared with TRBD2. CDR3 length: 18 amino acids. V shed 6 bases and J 3 bases; nucleotides not matched to a gene: 17. CDR1 MNHNS and CDR2 SASEGT come from the germline V gene. CDR3 loop: CASRDLAAERSYYNEQFF. The CDR3 nucleotides read TGTGCCAGCAGGGATCTAGCGGCGGAACGATCATACTACAATGAGCAGTTCTTC.

This clonotype appeared a few times. The chain employs TRBV29-1 and TRBJ2-1, with D maybe TRBD2 (7 bases). The CDR3 is 12 amino acids. The V gene lost 8 bases and the J gene lost 6 bases, with 14 bases spanning the gap. The germline V gene encodes CDR1 SQVTM and CDR2 ANQGSEA. CDR3: CSIRGASNEQFF. The CDR3 nucleotides read TGCAGCATCCGGGGGGCCTCCAATGAGCAGTTCTTC.

Note on this clonotype: With a much larger clone just one base away, this may be a read error. This rearrangement joins TRBV18 to TRBJ2-1, with TRBD1 matching over 11 bases. Per germline, CDR1 KGHSH and CDR2 LQKENI. V dropped 7 bases and J dropped 6; count of bases not matched to a gene: 8. This CDR3 has 15 residues. The CDR3 loop is CASLPVGQGGNEQFF. The CDR3 nucleotides read TGTGCCAGCTTACCTGTGGGACAGGGGGGCAATGAGCAGTTCTTC.

This chain uses TRBV7-2 with TRBJ2-7; 7 positions agree with TRBD1. CDR1 is SGHTA and CDR2 is FQGNSA in the germline V gene. V was clipped by 5 bases and J by 4 bases; unmatched bases: 8. This CDR3 comprises 14 residues. CDR3 amino acids: CASSIRRGLYEQYF. In DNA, the CDR3 is TGTGCCAGCAGCATCCGCAGGGGGTTATACGAGCAGTACTTC.